The entry that follows covers one TCR beta chain sequence. This record comes from a study of blood T cell repertoires in COVID-19. In the original workflow: Counts of nucleated cells, estimated from reference gene primer amplification, were obtained. The table came from immunoSEQ multiplex PCR; TCRdb's copy has only in-frame clones and leaves some out. V and J calls plus clone size are reproduced from that table; the DNA served to infer D and trimming. Of 450,000 or so clones in the sample, about 90% are singletons; the top ten hold 0.75% to 0.85%. One Seattle source followed patients from active infection through their disease course. CDR3 length: 13 residues. Trimming stripped 4 bases from V and 2 bases from J, with 7 bases between. CDR1 is KGHSH, CDR2 LQKENI, per germline.

Sequencing was performed on peripheral blood. This sequence joins TRBV18 and TRBJ2-3; tentatively, D is TRBD1 (5 bases). The source is a man aged 18 to 30 with COVID-19, enrolled during active disease. CDR3: CASSHRSTDTQYF. The DNA of the CDR3 is TGTGCCAGCTCACACAGGTCCACAGATACGCAGTATTTT.